The 2 T cell receptor beta chains given below trace back to one sample, sequenced in a study of low-dose radiotherapy and immunotherapy resistance in tumors. TRAV- and TRBV-specific primers primed first-strand cDNA, covering alpha and beta chains. The authors amplified TCRs for 15 to 25 PCR cycles with a constant-region primer and a V-primer adapter. Via MiXCR, TCRdb re-called the reads, giving one row per CDR3 protein. The sample includes some 16,000 distinct CDR3 sequences, about 70% of them seen just once. These receptors all come from a human donor with advanced metastatic prostate, ovarian, gallbladder or colorectal cancer (not recorded which). This table probably holds off-target reads from a library built for another chain.

J is TRBJ1-2 and V is TRBV28; D not resolved. Germline lookup yields CDR1 MDHEN and CDR2 SYDVKM. V was shortened by 5 bases and J by 4 bases, with 11 bases between the two germline ends. The CDR3 runs to 13 residues. CDR3 sequence (DNA): TGTGCCAGCAGTGGATCGGTGGGCTATGGCTACACCTTC. This sequence encodes CASSGSVGYGYTF.

This CDR3 reads CASSWGLTDTQYF. CDR3 in DNA: TGTGCCAGCAGCTGGGGGCTCACAGATACGCAGTATTTT. The V call is TRBV3-1, the J call TRBJ2-3; a weak D match, TRBD1 (6 bases). Trimming took off 5 bases at V and 2 bases at J, with 8 bases between the two ends. The CDR3 sequence is 13 residues long. Per the germline V gene, CDR1 is LGHDT and CDR2 is YNNKEL (reference sequence).